Following are 3 T cell receptor beta chains from one sample sequenced in a study of T cell responses to AZD1222 COVID-19 vaccine. Only in-frame clones appear in the TCRdb table, and some are missing; sequencing was by immunoSEQ multiplex PCR. The profile shows tens of thousands of clones, around 86% of them singletons. The sequenced sample was peripheral blood, obtained on day 0 of AZD1222 vaccination. These receptors came from an adult in good health.

The V gene is TRBV2, the J gene TRBJ2-5; possibly TRBD2 for D (7 bases). The CDR3 runs 13 residues. V was trimmed by 8 bases and J by 5 bases, leaving 15 bases between them. Germline CDR1 SNHLY, CDR2 FYNNEI. The CDR3 coding sequence is TGTGCCAGCGGGAGGGGGGGGCGCGAGACCCAGTACTTC. Translated: CASGRGGRETQYF.

The chain carries TRBV14 and TRBJ2-2; 11 nucleotides agree with TRBD2. CDR1 and CDR2 (germline): SGHDN, FVKESK. V lost 0 bases to trimming and J lost 6 bases; unmatched junction nucleotides: 9. The CDR3 loop spans 18 amino acids. CDR3 DNA sequence: TGTGCCAGCAGCCAAGAGGGGCGACTAGCGGGGATATCCGGGGAGCTGTTTTTT. This codes for CASSQEGRLAGISGELFF.

This CDR3 reads CASSLLTAKLNTEAFF. CDR3 sequence (DNA): TGTGCCAGCAGCTTGTTGACCGCTAAGTTGAACACTGAAGCTTTCTTT. V usage is TRBV5-4 and J usage is TRBJ1-1; D uncertain. The V gene's germline CDR1 is SGHNT and CDR2 YYREEE (reference sequence). The V end was cut by 1 base, the J end by 0 bases, with 13 bases between. The CDR3 runs 16 residues. The variable domain in full, with the rest retrieved from reference TRBV5-4 and TRBJ1-1, is ETGVTQSPTHLIKTRGQQVTLRCSSQSGHNTVSWYQQALGQGPQFIFQYYREEENGRGNFPPRFSGLQFPNYSSELNVNALELDDSALYLCASSLLTAKLNTEAFFGQGTRLTVV.